The rows below give T cell receptor beta chains drawn from one sample of a study of blood T cell repertoires in COVID-19. Assay: immunoSEQ multiplex PCR; the TCRdb copy retains only in-frame clones and omits some. The profile shows about 330,000 clones, 75% to 85% of them singletons. Sequenced input: peripheral blood. Source of these receptors: a human donor in a cohort sampled during active COVID-19. The CDR3 runs from the conserved cysteine through the conserved F or W. A D gene is named only where the DNA matches it firmly. Where a row states a size, it is once, few, many or the class of an expanded clone; other rows omit it.

J: TRBJ1-2
V: TRBV11-2
size: .
D: .
DNA: TGTGCCAGCAGCTTAGATGGGGGGAGGGTCGGCTACACCTTC
CDR3: CASSLDGGRVGYTF

J: TRBJ1-1
V: TRBV29-1
size: .
D: TRBD1
DNA: TGCAGCGTGCGACAGGGGAGAACTGAAGCTTTCTTT
CDR3: CSVRQGRTEAFF

J: TRBJ2-7
V: TRBV5-4
size: .
D: TRBD2
DNA: TGTGCCAGCAGCCCGCCGAGGGGCAGCGGGGCTGGCGAGCAGTACTTC
CDR3: CASSPPRGSGAGEQYF

J: TRBJ2-1
V: TRBV7-6
size: .
D: TRBD2
DNA: TGTGCCAGCAGCCCAAAGAACCGGGGGGACTACAATGAGCAGTTCTTC
CDR3: CASSPKNRGDYNEQFF

J: TRBJ1-3
V: TRBV18
size: .
D: TRBD1
DNA: TGTGCCAGCTCACCACGGACAGGTTCGTCTGGAAACACCATATATTTT
CDR3: CASSPRTGSSGNTIYF

J: TRBJ1-2
V: TRBV7-3
size: .
D: .
DNA: TGTGCCAGCAGCTTAACGGCTCAGGGTGACTATGGCTACACCTTC
CDR3: CASSLTAQGDYGYTF

J: TRBJ1-6
V: TRBV30
size: few
D: .
DNA: TGTGCCTGGAGTGTACAGGGTGAATCACCCCTCCACTTT
CDR3: CAWSVQGESPLHF

J: TRBJ1-2
V: TRBV19
size: few
D: .
DNA: TGTGCCAGTAGTATAAACGTGGGGCAGAACTATGGCTACACCTTC
CDR3: CASSINVGQNYGYTF

J: TRBJ1-2
V: TRBV15
size: .
D: TRBD1
DNA: TGTGCCACCAGCAGAGACAGGGCAGGGGGCGGCTACACCTTC
CDR3: CATSRDRAGGGYTF

J: TRBJ1-2
V: TRBV9
size: .
D: TRBD1
DNA: TGTGCCAGCAGCGTAGCCGGGACAGGGACGGGTCCTAACTATGGCTACACCTTC
CDR3: CASSVAGTGTGPNYGYTF

J: TRBJ1-6
V: TRBV6-5
size: .
D: .
DNA: TGTGCCAGCACCCTACTAAATTCACCCCTCCACTTT
CDR3: CASTLLNSPLHF

J: TRBJ2-1
V: TRBV4-1
size: many
D: .
DNA: TGCGCCAGCAGCCAAGATGCGATAACCTCCTACAATGAGCAGTTCTTC
CDR3: CASSQDAITSYNEQFF

J: TRBJ2-2
V: TRBV29-1
size: .
D: .
DNA: TGCAGCGTTGATTCGGTCCTGAACACCGGGGAGCTGTTTTTT
CDR3: CSVDSVLNTGELFF

J: TRBJ1-2
V: TRBV5-1
size: .
D: .
DNA: TGCGCCAGCAGCCCCTCGGGAGGTCCCTATGGCTACACCTTC
CDR3: CASSPSGGPYGYTF

J: TRBJ2-7
V: TRBV9
size: .
D: TRBD1
DNA: TGTGCCAGCAGCGCGACCCCCTCGGGACAGGGGCCGTTAGAGCAGTACTTC
CDR3: CASSATPSGQGPLEQYF

J: TRBJ2-7
V: TRBV18
size: .
D: TRBD2
DNA: TGTGCCAGCTCACCGGACCCGGGACTAGCGGGGGGGCCTGCCTACGAGCAGTACTTC
CDR3: CASSPDPGLAGGPAYEQYF

J: TRBJ2-1
V: TRBV24-1
size: .
D: TRBD2
DNA: TGTGCCACCAGTGCGGGGGGGCAGGGAAATGAGCAGTTCTTC
CDR3: CATSAGGQGNEQFF

J: TRBJ2-7
V: TRBV5-8
size: .
D: .
DNA: TGTGCCAGCGACCGGCGGGGCAGGGTGACCTACGAGCAGTACTTC
CDR3: CASDRRGRVTYEQYF

J: TRBJ2-1
V: TRBV25-1
size: few
D: TRBD1
DNA: TGTGCCAGCAGTGAATCTCTTCGGGACAGTAACTACAATGAGCAGTTCTTC
CDR3: CASSESLRDSNYNEQFF

J: TRBJ1-2
V: TRBV19
size: .
D: .
DNA: TGTGCCAGTAGTATAGATTGGCGGGGGATCGGGAGTGGCTACACCTTC
CDR3: CASSIDWRGIGSGYTF

J: TRBJ2-5
V: TRBV7-9
size: .
D: .
DNA: TGTGCCAGCAGCTCGTCCCGCGAGTACCAAGAGACCCAGTACTTC
CDR3: CASSSSREYQETQYF

J: TRBJ1-2
V: TRBV18
size: .
D: .
DNA: TGTGCCAGCTCAGGCTACGGAGACTATGGCTACACCTTC
CDR3: CASSGYGDYGYTF

J: TRBJ2-4
V: TRBV21-1
size: .
D: .
DNA: TGTGCCAGCAGCAAACCGGGGGGAGTAGCCAAAAACATTCAGTACTTC
CDR3: CASSKPGGVAKNIQYF

J: TRBJ2-3
V: TRBV5-1
size: .
D: TRBD2
DNA: TGCGCCAGCAGCTTGGAAGGCGGGGGGGCGTCAGATACGCAGTATTTT
CDR3: CASSLEGGGASDTQYF

J: TRBJ1-1
V: TRBV24-1
size: .
D: .
DNA: TGTGCCACCAGGGCTAAGACAGGATGGGAAGCTTTCTTT
CDR3: CATRAKTGWEAFF

J: TRBJ1-1
V: TRBV4-1
size: .
D: .
DNA: TGCGCCAGCAGCCAAGAGGGGCAGGGCGTTATCAACACTGAAGCTTTCTTT
CDR3: CASSQEGQGVINTEAFF

J: TRBJ2-1
V: TRBV12-1
size: .
D: .
DNA: TGTCTACGAGCGACAGGGGGCTCCTACAATGAGCAGTTCTTC
CDR3: CLRATGGSYNEQFF

J: TRBJ1-6
V: TRBV2
size: few
D: TRBD1
DNA: TGTGCCAGCAGTGAGGACAGGGGAACGTATTCACCCCTCCACTTT
CDR3: CASSEDRGTYSPLHF

J: TRBJ1-2
V: TRBV24-1
size: few
D: TRBD1
DNA: TGTGCCACCAGTGACCCCGGGACAGGGGGTAAAAATGGCTACACCTTC
CDR3: CATSDPGTGGKNGYTF

J: TRBJ1-6
V: TRBV10-3
size: .
D: TRBD1
DNA: TGTGCCATCAGTGCCCAGACAGGGAGCCATTCACCCCTCCACTTT
CDR3: CAISAQTGSHSPLHF

J: TRBJ2-2
V: TRBV5-1
size: .
D: TRBD1
DNA: TGCGCCAGCAGAGGGACAGCCAACACCGGGGAGCTGTTTTTT
CDR3: CASRGTANTGELFF

J: TRBJ1-5
V: TRBV6-1
size: .
D: .
DNA: TGTGCCAGCAGTGAAGCGCTTGGCCCCCAGCATTTT
CDR3: CASSEALGPQHF